One and the same sample provided the 14 T cell receptor beta chains below, sequenced in a study of CD8 T cells in ankylosing spondylitis. Findings and limits, study-wide: Ankylosing spondylitis blood appeared to carry a characteristic TCR beta motif of several highly homologous variants.

TCRdb re-derived calls from the 5' RACE reads in MiXCR, one entry per CDR3 protein. The repertoire holds under 450,000 distinct CDR3 sequences, approximately 17% seen once, with approximately 1% in the top ten. The antigens of these receptors remain unknown. Source material: blood, either unsorted or a sorted T cell fraction (not recorded which). Receptor source: a male donor with ankylosing spondylitis.

This clonotype was detected many times. The V call is TRBV4-2, the J call TRBJ2-1, with 8 bases matching TRBD1. V lost 4 bases to trimming and J lost 6 bases; unmatched junction nucleotides: 11. Germline CDR1 is LGHNA and CDR2 is YNFKEQ. The CDR3 consists of 16 residues. The CDR3 loop reads CASSLRAQGAGNEQFF. In DNA form, the CDR3 reads TGTGCCAGCAGCCTAAGAGCCCAGGGGGCGGGCAATGAGCAGTTCTTC.

V and J are TRBV10-3 and TRBJ1-2; a possible D gene is TRBD1 (5 bases). V lost 4 bases, J lost 0 bases, and 9 bases lay in between. The length of the CDR3 is 14 residues. Germline V lookup: CDR1 ENHRY, CDR2 SYGVKD. Written as DNA, the CDR3 is TGTGCCATCAGTGCGGGGGGATCTAACTATGGCTACACCTTC. This encodes CAISAGGSNYGYTF.

Ten or more counts support this clonotype. CDR3 in amino acids: CASSYSREYNEQFF. DNA for the CDR3: TGTGCCAGCAGTTATAGTAGGGAGTACAATGAGCAGTTCTTC. The rearrangement uses TRBV6-5 and TRBJ2-1; the D gene is possibly TRBD2 (5 bases). V was cut by 3 bases and J by 4 bases, with 10 bases left in between. Germline-derived CDR1 and CDR2 are MNHEY and SVGAGI. This CDR3 comprises 14 residues.

The rearrangement links TRBV11-2 to TRBJ1-6; D might be TRBD1 (5 bases). Germline V CDR1 and CDR2: SGHAT, FQNNGV. The CDR3 length is 13 residues. Trimming removed 5 bases from V and 10 bases from J, with 12 bases in between. The CDR3 region is CASSLGRGSPLHF. The CDR3 coding sequence is TGTGCCAGCAGCCTGGGACGGGGGTCACCCCTCCACTTT.

This clonotype showed up just a few times. It may be a read error: a sequence one base away is much more abundant. The genes are TRBV6-1 and TRBJ1-5; D is possibly TRBD1 (6 bases). Germline lookup yields CDR1 MNHNS and CDR2 SASEGT. The V and J ends lost 5 bases and 5 bases respectively, with 13 bases between them. The CDR3 sequence is 14 residues long. The CDR3 nucleotides read TGTGCCAGCAGTCCGGCCAGGGGAGATCAGCCCCAGCATTTT. Protein sequence: CASSPARGDQPQHF.

The rearrangement links TRBV5-1 to TRBJ1-6; D may be TRBD1 (5 bases). Germline assignment: CDR1 SGHRS and CDR2 YFSETQ. CDR3 length equals 14 residues. V dropped 3 bases and J dropped 7 bases, with 11 bases sitting between them. In DNA, the CDR3 is TGCGCCAGCAGCTGGGGGAAGGGCAATTCACCCCTCCACTTT. It codes for CASSWGKGNSPLHF. Full variable domain (remainder filled in from reference TRBV5-1 and TRBJ1-6): KAGVTQTPRYLIKTRGQQVTLSCSPISGHRSVSWYQQTPGQGLQFLFEYFSETQRNKGNFPGRFSGRQFSNSRSEMNVSTLELGDSALYLCASSWGKGNSPLHFGNGTRLTVT.

This clonotype was seen at least ten times. This chain's CDR3 is CASSPDSDYGYTF. The CDR3 DNA sequence: TGCGCCAGCAGCCCAGACAGCGACTATGGCTACACCTTC. This chain joins TRBV4-3 and TRBJ1-2; possible D gene TRBD1, 5 bases. The V gene's germline CDR1 is LGHNA and CDR2 YSLEER. The CDR3 length is 13 residues. Trimming removed 4 bases at V and 3 bases at J, with 9 bases between.

This clonotype was seen more than once but under ten times. The CDR3 region is CASSVDRPTDTQYF. The CDR3 DNA is TGTGCCAGCAGTGTCGACAGACCCACAGATACGCAGTATTTT. The J gene is TRBJ2-3, the V gene TRBV6-1; TRBD1 might be the D (5 bases). V shed 4 bases and J shed 2 bases, with 10 bases lying between them. The CDR3 covers 14 residues. Germline assignment: CDR1 MNHNS and CDR2 SASEGT.

This clonotype was seen at least ten times. The chain has TRBV29-1 and TRBJ2-5; maybe TRBD2 (5 bases). V lost 5 bases and J 2 bases, leaving 12 bases between the germline ends. Per germline, CDR1 SQVTM and CDR2 ANQGSEA. CDR3 length equals 13 residues. CDR3 nucleotide sequence: TGCAGCGTTCCCGGGATGCCTCAAGAGACCCAGTACTTC. This sequence encodes CSVPGMPQETQYF.

This clonotype has only a few counts. This sequence joins TRBV20-1 and TRBJ2-2; 7 bases line up with TRBD1. This CDR3 has 14 amino acids. Germline loops: CDR1 DFQATT, CDR2 SNEGSKA (reference sequence). J lost 6 bases, V lost 5 bases, and 9 bases had no gene match. CDR3 sequence reads: CSAAKAGGSGELFF. CDR3 sequence (DNA): TGCAGTGCTGCAAAGGCAGGGGGTTCCGGGGAGCTGTTTTTT.

The rearrangement uses TRBV6-5 and TRBJ2-5; D ambiguous. The CDR3 is made up of 11 amino acids. The V gene lost 2 bases and the J gene lost 7 bases, with 5 bases spanning the gap. Germline values: CDR1 MNHEY, CDR2 SVGAGI. CDR3 sequence (DNA): TGTGCCAGCAGTTACGGTCTGACCCAGTACTTC. This translates into CASSYGLTQYF.

In its sample, this clonotype was seen many times. The V gene is TRBV20-1, the J gene TRBJ1-2, with a tentative D call TRBD1 (6 bases). The CDR3 is 15 amino acids. V lost 1 base, J lost 4 bases, and 16 bases lay in between. Germline CDR1 and CDR2: DFQATT and SNEGSKA (reference sequence). The CDR3 DNA is TGCAGTGCTAGAGTACGACAGGAGGGGCCCTATGGCTACACCTTC. Protein: CSARVRQEGPYGYTF.

This chain uses TRBV24-1 with TRBJ2-1; D unresolved. The CDR3 has 16 residues. V lost 4 bases and J 1 base, leaving 13 bases between the germline ends. CDR1 is KGHDR, CDR2 SFDVKD, per germline. CDR3 bases: TGTGCCACCAGTGAACCAGTAGCTGCATCCTACAATGAGCAGTTCTTC. Its protein product is CATSEPVAASYNEQFF.

The gene calls are TRBV5-1 and TRBJ2-7, with D possibly TRBD1 on 5 matching bases. Germline CDR1 is SGHRS and CDR2 is YFSETQ. This CDR3 has 15 amino acids. V was trimmed by 1 base and J by 5 bases, leaving 16 bases between them. This CDR3 reads CASSLSGLPRDEQYF. The DNA for the CDR3 is TGCGCCAGCAGCTTGTCAGGGCTACCCCGGGACGAGCAGTACTTC. Combining the CDR3 with reference TRBV5-1 and TRBJ2-7 gives the whole variable domain KAGVTQTPRYLIKTRGQQVTLSCSPISGHRSVSWYQQTPGQGLQFLFEYFSETQRNKGNFPGRFSGRQFSNSRSEMNVSTLELGDSALYLCASSLSGLPRDEQYFGPGTRLTVT.